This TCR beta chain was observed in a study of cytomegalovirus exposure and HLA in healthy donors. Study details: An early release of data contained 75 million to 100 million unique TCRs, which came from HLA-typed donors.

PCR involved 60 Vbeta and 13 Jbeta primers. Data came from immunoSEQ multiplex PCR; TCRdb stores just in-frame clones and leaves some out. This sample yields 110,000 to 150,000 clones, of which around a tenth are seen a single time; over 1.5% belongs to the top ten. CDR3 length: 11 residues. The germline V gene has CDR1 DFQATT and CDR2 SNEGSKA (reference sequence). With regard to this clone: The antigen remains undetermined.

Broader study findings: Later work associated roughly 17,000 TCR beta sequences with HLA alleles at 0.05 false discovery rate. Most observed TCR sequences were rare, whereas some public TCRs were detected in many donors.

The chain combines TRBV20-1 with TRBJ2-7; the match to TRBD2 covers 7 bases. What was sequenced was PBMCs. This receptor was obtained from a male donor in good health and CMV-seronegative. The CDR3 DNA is TGCACAGCCGGGGGGACCTACGAGCAGTACTTC. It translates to CTAGGTYEQYF.